The 4 T cell receptor beta chains below come from one sample, sequenced in a study of cytomegalovirus exposure and HLA in healthy donors. A multiplex PCR was run with 60 Vbeta primers and 13 Jbeta primers. Repertoires were generated with immunoSEQ multiplex PCR, while TCRdb's copy carries only in-frame clones and drops some. Of 110,000 to 150,000 clones listed, about 72% are singletons. The sequencing input was PBMCs. These receptors all come from a man in his 60s in good health and CMV-seronegative.

This clone occurred a few times. V gene TRBV5-1 combines with J gene TRBJ2-7, with 9 bases that match TRBD2. CDR3 length: 14 residues. The V gene's germline CDR1 is SGHRS and CDR2 YFSETQ. Trimming took 4 bases from V and 7 from J; bases not matched to a gene: 9. Here the CDR3 DNA reads TGCGCCAGCAGCCTGGAGGGTCTAGCGGGGGAGCAGTACTTC. Its translation is CASSLEGLAGEQYF.

The J gene is TRBJ2-7, the V gene TRBV11-2; TRBD2 matches at 7 bases. The germline gives CDR1 SGHAT, CDR2 FQNNGV. The CDR3 spans 15 residues. The J segment lost 6 bases and the V segment lost 5 bases, leaving 13 bases of the junction unmatched. The CDR3 bases are TGTGCCAGCAGCGCCCGCCTTGCGGGAGTCGGCGAGCAGTACTTC. It yields the protein CASSARLAGVGEQYF.

The chain carries TRBV5-4 and TRBJ1-2; tentative D call: TRBD1 (5 bases). Per the germline V gene, CDR1 is SGHNT and CDR2 is YYREEE (reference sequence). V lost 3 bases and J 1 base, leaving 10 bases between the germline ends. The CDR3 totals 14 residues. Written as DNA, the CDR3 is TGTGCCAGCAGCTGGCTCGGGGGTAACTATGGCTACACCTTC. Translating it yields CASSWLGGNYGYTF.

The chain is built from TRBV6-5 and TRBJ1-4, with 11 positions matching TRBD1. The CDR3 length is 16 residues. J lost 7 bases, V lost 4 bases, and 8 bases had no gene match. Germline values: CDR1 MNHEY, CDR2 SVGAGI. The CDR3 DNA reads as TGTGCCAGCAGTTCAAAGGACAGGGGGCTTATTGAAAAACTGTTTTTT. Translation: CASSSKDRGLIEKLFF.